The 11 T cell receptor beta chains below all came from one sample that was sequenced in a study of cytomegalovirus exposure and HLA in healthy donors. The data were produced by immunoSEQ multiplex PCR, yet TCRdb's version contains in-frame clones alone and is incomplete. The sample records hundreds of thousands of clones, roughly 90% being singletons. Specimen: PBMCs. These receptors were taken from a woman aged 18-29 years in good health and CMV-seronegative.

The CDR3 spells CASRAGLAGVTGELFF. CDR3 bases: TGTGCCAGCAGGGCGGGACTAGCGGGAGTTACCGGGGAGCTGTTTTTT. V gene TRBV5-4 combines with J gene TRBJ2-2; TRBD2 agrees at 14 bases. V trimming: 5 bases; J trimming: 5 bases; junction bases outside the gene matches: 5. Germline V gene sequence: CDR1 SGHNT, CDR2 YYREEE (reference sequence). This CDR3 contains 16 residues.

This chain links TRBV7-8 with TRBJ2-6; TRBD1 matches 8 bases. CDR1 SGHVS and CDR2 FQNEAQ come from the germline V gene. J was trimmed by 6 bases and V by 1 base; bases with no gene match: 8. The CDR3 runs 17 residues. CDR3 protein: CASSLGTGSIVANVLTF. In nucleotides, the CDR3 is TGTGCCAGCAGCTTAGGGACAGGGTCTATAGTGGCCAACGTCCTGACTTTC.

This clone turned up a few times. CDR3 in DNA: TGTGCCAGCAGTCCGGTCGGGGGTCATGGTCTGCCCCAGCATTTT. Translated: CASSPVGGHGLPQHF. V gene TRBV27 combines with J gene TRBJ1-5; a possible D gene is TRBD1 (5 bases). V dropped 5 bases and J dropped 9 bases, with 20 bases sitting between them. The length of the CDR3 is 15 residues. The germline V gene has CDR1 MNHEY and CDR2 SMNVEV (reference sequence).

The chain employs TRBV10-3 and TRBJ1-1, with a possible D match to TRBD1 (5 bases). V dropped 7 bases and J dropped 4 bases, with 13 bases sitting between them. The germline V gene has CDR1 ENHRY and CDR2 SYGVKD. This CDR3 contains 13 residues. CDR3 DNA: TGTGCCATCAAGGAGGGGCCTAGCACTGAAGCTTTCTTT. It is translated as CAIKEGPSTEAFF.

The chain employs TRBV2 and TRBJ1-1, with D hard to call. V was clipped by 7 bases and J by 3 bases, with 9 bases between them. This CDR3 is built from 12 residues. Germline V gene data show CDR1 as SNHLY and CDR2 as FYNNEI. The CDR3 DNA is TGTGCCAGCATCGGGGATTACACTGAAGCTTTCTTT. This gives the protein CASIGDYTEAFF.

This CDR3 reads CASSLDRGQPQHF. DNA for the CDR3: TGTGCCAGCAGCTTAGACAGGGGCCAGCCCCAGCATTTT. The chain uses TRBV7-9 and TRBJ1-5; 7 nucleotides match TRBD1. Germline V gives CDR1 SEHNR, CDR2 FQNEAQ (reference sequence). CDR3 length equals 13 residues. After removal of 1 base from V and 7 bases from J, the junction contained 1 base not matched to a gene.

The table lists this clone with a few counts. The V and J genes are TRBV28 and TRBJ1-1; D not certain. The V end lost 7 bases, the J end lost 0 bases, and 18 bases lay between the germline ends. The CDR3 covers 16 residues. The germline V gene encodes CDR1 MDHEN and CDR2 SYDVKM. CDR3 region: CASILDYARMNTEAFF. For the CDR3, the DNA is TGTGCCAGCATTCTCGACTATGCACGGATGAACACTGAAGCTTTCTTT.

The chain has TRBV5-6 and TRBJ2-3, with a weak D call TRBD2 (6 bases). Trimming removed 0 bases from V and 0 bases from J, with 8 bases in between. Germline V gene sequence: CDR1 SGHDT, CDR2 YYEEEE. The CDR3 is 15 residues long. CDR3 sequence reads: CASSLGGASTDTQYF. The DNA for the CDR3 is TGTGCCAGCAGCTTGGGCGGGGCTAGCACAGATACGCAGTATTTT.

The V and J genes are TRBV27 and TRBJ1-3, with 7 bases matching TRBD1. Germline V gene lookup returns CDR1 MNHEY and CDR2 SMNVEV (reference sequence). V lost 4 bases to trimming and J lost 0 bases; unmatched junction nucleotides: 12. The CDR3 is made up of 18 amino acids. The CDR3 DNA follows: TGTGCCAGCAGTTCCTATCGGGACAGTGGGAACTCTGGAAACACCATATATTTT. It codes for CASSSYRDSGNSGNTIYF.

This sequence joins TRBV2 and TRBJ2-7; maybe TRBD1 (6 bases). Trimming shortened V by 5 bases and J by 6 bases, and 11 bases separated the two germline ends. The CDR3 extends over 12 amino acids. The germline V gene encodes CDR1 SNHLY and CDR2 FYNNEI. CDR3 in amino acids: CASSQDRLEQYF. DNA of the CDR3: TGTGCCAGCAGTCAGGACAGACTCGAGCAGTACTTC.

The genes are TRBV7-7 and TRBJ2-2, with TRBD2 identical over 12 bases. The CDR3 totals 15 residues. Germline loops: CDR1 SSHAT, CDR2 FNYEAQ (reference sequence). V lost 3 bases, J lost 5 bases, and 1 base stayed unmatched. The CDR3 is CASSFGLAGTGELFF. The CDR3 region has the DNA TGTGCCAGCAGCTTTGGACTAGCGGGGACCGGGGAGCTGTTTTTT.